The next 8 T cell receptor beta chains were all read from a single sample in a study of T cells in Graves' hyperthyroidism and ophthalmopathy. Using RNA transcripts as the source, TCR beta CDR3 regions were amplified. A set of HTBI primers served as the primers for a first-round RT-PCR of the TCR CDR3. TCRdb passed the multiplex PCR reads through MiXCR, listing each CDR3 protein once. The top ten hold roughly a sixth of the sample, which has around 340,000 distinct CDR3 sequences, around 18% seen once. The sample was blood. The receptors shown here come from a woman between 40 and 50 years old with Graves' ophthalmopathy.

This clonotype was counted at least ten times. The rearrangement links TRBV12-3 or TRBV12-4 to TRBJ2-7, with TRBD2 identical over 7 bases. V trimming: 5 bases; J trimming: 3 bases; junction bases outside the gene matches: 7. The CDR3 sequence is 14 residues long. The CDR3 nucleotides are TGTGCCAGCAGTGTCTACGGGACTAACTACGAGCAGTACTTC. It specifies CASSVYGTNYEQYF.

This clonotype was observed many times. The chain employs TRBV9 and TRBJ2-7, with D tentatively TRBD2 (6 bases). The V end lost 3 bases, the J end lost 1 base, and 11 bases lay between the germline ends. The CDR3 loop spans 14 amino acids. The germline gives CDR1 SGDLS, CDR2 YYNGEE. CDR3 protein: CASSAGSKSYEQYF. CDR3 in DNA: TGTGCCAGCAGCGCCGGGAGCAAATCCTACGAGCAGTACTTC.

This clonotype was observed at least ten times. This rearrangement joins TRBV6-5 to TRBJ2-2, with D maybe TRBD2 (5 bases). Germline values: CDR1 MNHEY, CDR2 SVGAGI. The CDR3 has 14 amino acids. With 8 bases removed from V and 4 bases from J, the gap between germline ends came to 14 bases. The CDR3 protein is CASQTRDGTGELFF. DNA for the CDR3: TGTGCCAGCCAGACGAGGGATGGCACCGGGGAGCTGTTTTTT.

This clonotype was detected many times. The chain recombines TRBV2 with TRBJ2-2, with a tentative D call TRBD2 (5 bases). Germline-derived CDR1 and CDR2 are SNHLY and FYNNEI. Trimming shortened V by 6 bases and J by 4 bases, and 15 bases separated the two germline ends. The length of the CDR3 is 15 residues. This CDR3 reads CASSSTRGGTGELFF. The CDR3 DNA is TGTGCCAGCAGCAGCACTAGAGGCGGCACCGGGGAGCTGTTTTTT.

This clonotype was seen repeatedly, ten times or more. The genes are TRBV20-1 and TRBJ2-5; D is perhaps TRBD2 (6 bases). CDR1 is DFQATT and CDR2 is SNEGSKA in the germline V gene (reference sequence). Trimming removed 6 bases at V and 5 bases at J, with 16 bases between. This CDR3 is built from 13 residues. DNA for the CDR3: TGCAGTGCGTCGCCGGGAGCGAGTGAGACCCAGTACTTC. Translation gives CSASPGASETQYF.

This clonotype was found many times. This chain connects TRBV6-5 to TRBJ2-5; the D is unclear. V lost 7 bases to trimming and J lost 5 bases, with 20 bases between them. Germline assignment: CDR1 MNHEY and CDR2 SVGAGI. The CDR3 consists of 15 residues. The CDR3 DNA reads as TGTGCCAGCACTCGTACAAGCTACGGGTACGAGACCCAGTACTTC. The encoded protein is CASTRTSYGYETQYF.

The V call is TRBV6-5, the J call TRBJ1-2; D is uncertain. The germline V gene has CDR1 MNHEY and CDR2 SVGAGI. The CDR3 runs to 13 residues. The V gene lost 4 bases and the J gene lost 9 bases, with 15 bases spanning the gap. CDR3 protein: CASSSAEPRSYTF. The CDR3 DNA reads as TGTGCCAGCAGTTCCGCGGAGCCTCGGAGCTACACCTTC.

This clonotype came up many times. The chain has TRBV5-1 and TRBJ1-1; 9 bases fit TRBD1. Trimming cost V 4 bases and J 8 bases; bases outside gene matches: 3. The CDR3 spans 12 residues. Germline values: CDR1 SGHRS, CDR2 YFSETQ. The CDR3 here is CASSEGQGEAFF. The CDR3, as DNA: TGCGCCAGCAGCGAGGGACAGGGAGAAGCTTTCTTT.